The 20 T cell receptor beta chains below come from one sample, sequenced in a study of type 1 and type 2 diabetes patients. The PCR template was genomic DNA. Multiplex PCR with 30 forward and 13 reverse primers amplified the TCR beta CDR3. TCRdb re-called the multiplex PCR reads with MiXCR, one entry per CDR3 protein. The data contain fewer than 350,000 distinct CDR3 sequences, roughly 48% of them seen just once; the ten biggest clones take up roughly 15%. The specimen was peripheral blood mononuclear cells (PBMCs). The receptors originated from a man aged 18 to 29 with type 2 diabetes.

The J gene is TRBJ2-5, the V gene TRBV29-1, with D possibly TRBD2 on 7 matching bases. V lost 7 bases and J lost 7, with 13 bases in between. Germline V gene lookup returns CDR1 SQVTM and CDR2 ANQGSEA. This CDR3 is 11 amino acids long. The CDR3 bases are TGCAGCGCAGGACTAGGGGGGACCCAGTACTTC. This encodes CSAGLGGTQYF.

The rearrangement joins TRBV2 to TRBJ1-4, with D maybe TRBD1 (5 bases). Trimming removed 8 bases from V and 7 bases from J, with 14 bases in between. The length of the CDR3 is 13 residues. Germline V gene sequence: CDR1 SNHLY, CDR2 FYNNEI. The CDR3 DNA follows: TGTGCCAGCGAAGGGGAGGGAGCTGAAAAACTGTTTTTT. Translated, it gives CASEGEGAEKLFF.

This clonotype has a count of ten or more. The rearrangement links TRBV30 to TRBJ2-6; 12 nucleotides line up with TRBD2. V shed 4 bases, J shed 12 bases, and the junction held 4 bases outside the gene matches. The CDR3 spans 13 residues. CDR1 and CDR2 from the germline V gene are GTSNPN and SVGIG (reference sequence). CDR3 sequence (DNA): TGTGCCTGGAAGCTAGCGGGAGGGCCCGTCCTGACTTTC. Its translation is CAWKLAGGPVLTF.

This rearrangement joins TRBV10-3 to TRBJ2-7; 14 bases are a match to TRBD2. Per the germline V gene, CDR1 is ENHRY and CDR2 is SYGVKD. The CDR3 sequence is 21 residues long. The J segment lost 7 bases and the V segment lost 10 bases, leaving 30 bases of the junction unmatched. This CDR3 reads CATQSLGQGLSVGLAGEEQYF. CDR3 in DNA: TGTGCCACCCAATCCCTGGGACAGGGTCTTAGTGTGGGACTAGCGGGAGAGGAGCAGTACTTC.

This clonotype was seen once. The chain is built from TRBV9 and TRBJ1-1; no firm D call. The ends were cut back, 6 bases at V and 5 bases at J, with 17 bases in the middle. The CDR3 is 14 amino acids. CDR1 and CDR2 from the germline V gene are SGDLS and YYNGEE. CDR3 in DNA: TGTGCCAGCACCTTAGGAGGGTCCGGAACTGAAGCTTTCTTT. It is translated as CASTLGGSGTEAFF.

The CDR3 DNA is TGTGCCAGCAGTTTGTTGGGGGGCGAGCAGTACTTC. It specifies CASSLLGGEQYF. This chain uses TRBV28 with TRBJ2-7; D is possibly TRBD2 (6 bases). Germline loops: CDR1 MDHEN, CDR2 SYDVKM. The V and J ends lost 3 bases and 6 bases respectively, with 9 bases between them. The CDR3 is made up of 12 amino acids.

This clonotype has more than one count but fewer than ten. CDR3 residues: CASSLGGAGQPQHF. In nucleotides, the CDR3 is TGTGCCAGCAGTTTAGGCGGGGCGGGTCAGCCCCAGCATTTT. V and J are TRBV27 and TRBJ1-5, with TRBD1 as a possible D gene (5 bases). CDR3 length: 14 residues. Trimming stripped 2 bases from V and 6 bases from J, with 11 bases between. Germline loops: CDR1 MNHEY, CDR2 SMNVEV (reference sequence).

This clonotype was detected a few times. The V call is TRBV10-3, the J call TRBJ2-7, with a weak D call TRBD1 (6 bases). The length of the CDR3 is 13 residues. Germline CDR1 and CDR2: ENHRY and SYGVKD. Trimming stripped 10 bases from V and 6 bases from J, with 19 bases between. The CDR3 region is CANGETGVSEQYF. In DNA form, the CDR3 reads TGTGCCAACGGGGAGACAGGTGTGAGCGAGCAGTACTTC.

This clonotype was counted a few times. The chain is built from TRBV20-1 and TRBJ2-6; D could derive from TRBD1 or TRBD2 (5 bases each). CDR1 is DFQATT, CDR2 SNEGSKA, per germline (reference sequence). Trimming pared 6 bases from V and 3 bases from J, leaving 12 bases between. The CDR3 runs 14 residues. CDR3 sequence (DNA): TGCAGTGCGAAGAGGGGAGTTGGGGCCAACGTCCTGACTTTC. Amino acid sequence: CSAKRGVGANVLTF.

This clonotype was observed a handful of times. This sequence joins TRBV28 and TRBJ2-3; D is uncertain. This CDR3 region has 17 residues. With 3 bases removed from V and 0 bases from J, the gap between germline ends came to 16 bases. Germline V gene sequence: CDR1 MDHEN, CDR2 SYDVKM. This CDR3 is CASSFFWKAASTDTQYF. The CDR3 region has the DNA TGTGCCAGCAGTTTCTTCTGGAAGGCCGCTAGCACAGATACGCAGTATTTT.

This clonotype was seen many times. The rearrangement links TRBV10-3 to TRBJ1-2; TRBD1 aligns across 7 bases. With 3 bases clipped from V and 8 bases from J, the junction kept 9 bases outside the gene matches. The germline gives CDR1 ENHRY, CDR2 SYGVKD. The CDR3 is made up of 14 amino acids. The CDR3 region is CAISDPRQGAGYTF. In DNA form, the CDR3 reads TGTGCCATCAGTGATCCCCGACAGGGCGCGGGCTACACCTTC.

The chain carries TRBV5-1 and TRBJ1-2; weak D call: TRBD1 (6 bases). Trimming took 1 base from V and 3 from J, leaving 16 bases between them. The CDR3 sequence is 16 residues long. The germline V gene has CDR1 SGHRS and CDR2 YFSETQ. In DNA, the CDR3 is TGCGCCAGCAGCTTGCACAACAGGGTTAAAGACTATGGCTACACCTTC. It encodes CASSLHNRVKDYGYTF.

This chain uses TRBV29-1 with TRBJ2-3; no reliable D call. The CDR3 runs 14 residues. Trimming stripped 1 base from V and 5 bases from J, with 13 bases between. Germline CDR1 and CDR2: SQVTM and ANQGSEA. The DNA of the CDR3 is TGCAGCGTTGAAGCCGCAAGTTCGAGAGATACGCAGTATTTT. It yields the protein CSVEAASSRDTQYF.

This clonotype was detected a few times. The V gene is TRBV14, the J gene TRBJ2-7; D is undetermined. Trimming took 1 base from V and 7 from J, leaving 8 bases between them. The CDR3 extends over 12 amino acids. Germline-derived CDR1 and CDR2 are SGHDN and FVKESK. The CDR3: CASSQGVWEQYF. CDR3 DNA sequence: TGTGCCAGCAGCCAAGGAGTTTGGGAGCAGTACTTC.

CDR3 region: CASSLNSGANVLTF. CDR3 nucleotides: TGTGCCAGCAGCTTAAACTCTGGGGCCAACGTCCTGACTTTC. The rearrangement joins TRBV7-2 to TRBJ2-6; D gene unclear. Trimming took 2 bases from V and 0 from J, leaving 2 bases between them. This CDR3 has 14 amino acids. Germline assignment: CDR1 SGHTA and CDR2 FQGNSA.

Regarding this clonotype: One end of the junction fails to match germline, which may point to a read error. This rearrangement joins TRBV7-3 to TRBJ2-1, with 8 positions matching TRBD2. This CDR3 is 15 amino acids long. Germline CDR1 SGHTA, CDR2 FQGTGA. The chain's CDR3 is CASSPSGSPYNGQFF. In DNA, the CDR3 is TGTGCCAGCAGCCCAAGCGGGAGTCCCTACAATGGGCAGTTCTTC.

This clonotype turned up a few times. J is TRBJ2-2 and V is TRBV10-1; D unresolved. The CDR3 is made up of 13 amino acids. Germline loops: CDR1 WNHNN, CDR2 SYGVQD (reference sequence). V lost 4 bases to trimming and J lost 4 bases, with 7 bases between them. The CDR3 bases are TGCGCCAGCAGTGGGCAGGTCACCGGGGAGCTGTTTTTT. It translates to CASSGQVTGELFF.

The chain is built from TRBV20-1 and TRBJ2-3, with TRBD1 as a possible D gene (6 bases). Germline V gene lookup returns CDR1 DFQATT and CDR2 SNEGSKA (reference sequence). The CDR3 has 15 amino acids. V lost 5 bases and J 2 bases, leaving 17 bases between the germline ends. Here the CDR3 DNA reads TGCAGTGCTCACCTTGCAGGGGATGACACAGATACGCAGTATTTT. It encodes CSAHLAGDDTDTQYF.

This clonotype appeared a few times. This chain links TRBV11-1 with TRBJ2-7, with a possible D match to TRBD2 (5 bases). Germline assignment: CDR1 SGHAT and CDR2 FQDESV (reference sequence). The V gene lost 0 bases and the J gene lost 6 bases, with 12 bases spanning the gap. This CDR3 contains 14 residues. The CDR3 spells CASSLAPAGREQYF. For the CDR3, the DNA is TGTGCCAGCAGCTTAGCCCCCGCGGGCCGCGAGCAGTACTTC.

The chain employs TRBV7-8 and TRBJ1-6; TRBD1 might be the D (5 bases). Between the trimmed V and J ends, which lost 5 bases and 7 bases, there was a span of 12 bases. This CDR3 has 14 residues. Germline assignment: CDR1 SGHVS and CDR2 FQNEAQ. CDR3 protein: CASSLVQENSPLHF. As DNA, the CDR3 is TGTGCCAGCAGCCTCGTACAGGAAAATTCACCCCTCCACTTT.